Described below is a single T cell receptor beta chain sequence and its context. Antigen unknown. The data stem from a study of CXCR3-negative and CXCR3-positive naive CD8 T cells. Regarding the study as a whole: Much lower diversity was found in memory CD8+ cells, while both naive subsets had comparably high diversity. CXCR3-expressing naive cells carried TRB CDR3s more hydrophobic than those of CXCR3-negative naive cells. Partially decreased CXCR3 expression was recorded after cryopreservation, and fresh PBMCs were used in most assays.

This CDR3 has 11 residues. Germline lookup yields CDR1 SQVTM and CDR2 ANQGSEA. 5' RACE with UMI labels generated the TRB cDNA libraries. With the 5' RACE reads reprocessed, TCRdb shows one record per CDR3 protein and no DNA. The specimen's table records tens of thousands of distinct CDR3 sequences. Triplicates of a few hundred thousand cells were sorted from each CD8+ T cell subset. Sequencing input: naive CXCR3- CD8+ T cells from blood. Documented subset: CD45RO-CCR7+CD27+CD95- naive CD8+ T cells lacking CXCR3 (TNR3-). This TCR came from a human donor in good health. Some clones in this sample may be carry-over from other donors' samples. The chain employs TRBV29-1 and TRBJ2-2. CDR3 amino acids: CSVDRSGELFF.